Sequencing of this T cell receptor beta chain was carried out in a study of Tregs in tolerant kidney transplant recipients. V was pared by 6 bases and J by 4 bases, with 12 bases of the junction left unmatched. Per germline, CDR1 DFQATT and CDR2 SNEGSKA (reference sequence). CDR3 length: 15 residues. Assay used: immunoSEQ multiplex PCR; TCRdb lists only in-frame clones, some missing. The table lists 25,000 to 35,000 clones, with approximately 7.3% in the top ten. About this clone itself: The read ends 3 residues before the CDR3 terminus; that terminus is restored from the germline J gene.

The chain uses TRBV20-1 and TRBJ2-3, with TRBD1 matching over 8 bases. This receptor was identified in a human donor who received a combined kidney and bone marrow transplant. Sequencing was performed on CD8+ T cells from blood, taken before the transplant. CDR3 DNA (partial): TGCAGTGCCTTACCCCGGACAGGGTCATCAGATACG. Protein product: CSALPRTGSSDT. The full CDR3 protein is CSALPRTGSSDTQYF.